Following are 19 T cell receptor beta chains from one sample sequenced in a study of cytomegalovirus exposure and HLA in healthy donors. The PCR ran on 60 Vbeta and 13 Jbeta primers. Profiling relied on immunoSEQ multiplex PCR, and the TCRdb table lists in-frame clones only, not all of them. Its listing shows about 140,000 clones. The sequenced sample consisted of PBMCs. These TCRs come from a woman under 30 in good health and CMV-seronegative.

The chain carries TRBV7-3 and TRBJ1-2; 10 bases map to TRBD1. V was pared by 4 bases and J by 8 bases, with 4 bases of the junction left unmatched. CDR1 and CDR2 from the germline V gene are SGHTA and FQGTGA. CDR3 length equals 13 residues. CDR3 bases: TGTGCCAGCAGCTCAGGACAGGGGGGGGGCTACACCTTC. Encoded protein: CASSSGQGGGYTF.

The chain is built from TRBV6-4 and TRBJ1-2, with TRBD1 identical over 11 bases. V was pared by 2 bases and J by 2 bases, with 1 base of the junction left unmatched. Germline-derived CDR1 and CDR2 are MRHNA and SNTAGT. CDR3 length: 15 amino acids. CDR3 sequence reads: CASSDGTGGNYGYTF. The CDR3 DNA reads TGTGCCAGCAGTGACGGGACAGGGGGGAACTATGGCTACACCTTC.

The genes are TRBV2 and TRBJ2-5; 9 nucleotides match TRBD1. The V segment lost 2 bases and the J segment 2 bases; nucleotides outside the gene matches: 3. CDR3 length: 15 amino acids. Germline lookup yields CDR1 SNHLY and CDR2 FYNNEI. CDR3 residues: CASSELGQGQETQYF. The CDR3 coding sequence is TGTGCCAGCAGTGAATTGGGACAGGGACAAGAGACCCAGTACTTC.

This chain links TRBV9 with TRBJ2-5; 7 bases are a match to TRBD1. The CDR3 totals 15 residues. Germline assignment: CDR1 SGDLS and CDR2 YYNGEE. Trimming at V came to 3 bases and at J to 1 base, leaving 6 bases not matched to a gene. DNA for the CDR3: TGTGCCAGCAGCGCCACGACAGGGCCCCAAGAGACCCAGTACTTC. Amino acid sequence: CASSATTGPQETQYF.

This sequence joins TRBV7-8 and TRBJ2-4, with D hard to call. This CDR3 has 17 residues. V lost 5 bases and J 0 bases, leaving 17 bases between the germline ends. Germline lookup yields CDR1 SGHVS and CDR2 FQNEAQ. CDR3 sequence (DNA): TGTGCCAGCAGCCTTGAGGCTGTCCAACTAGCCAAAAACATTCAGTACTTC. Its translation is CASSLEAVQLAKNIQYF.

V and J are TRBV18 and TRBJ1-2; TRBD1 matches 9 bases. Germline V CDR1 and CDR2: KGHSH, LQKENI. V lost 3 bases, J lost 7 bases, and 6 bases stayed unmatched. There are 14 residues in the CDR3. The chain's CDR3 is CASSPTQGALGYTF. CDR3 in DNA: TGTGCCAGCTCACCCACACAGGGGGCGCTTGGCTACACCTTC. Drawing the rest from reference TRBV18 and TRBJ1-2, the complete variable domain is NAGVMQNPRHLVRRRGQEARLRCSPMKGHSHVYWYRQLPEEGLKFMVYLQKENIIDESGMPKERFSAEFPKEGPSILRIQQVVRGDSAAYFCASSPTQGALGYTFGSGTRLTVV.

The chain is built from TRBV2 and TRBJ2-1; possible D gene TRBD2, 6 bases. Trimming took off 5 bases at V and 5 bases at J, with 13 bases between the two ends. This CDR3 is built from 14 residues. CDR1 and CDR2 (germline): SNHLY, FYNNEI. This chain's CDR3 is CASSSRDSDNEQFF. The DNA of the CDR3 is TGTGCCAGCAGTTCCCGGGACTCAGACAATGAGCAGTTCTTC. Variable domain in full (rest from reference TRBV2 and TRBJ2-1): EPEVTQTPSHQVTQMGQEVILRCVPISNHLYFYWYRQILGQKVEFLVSFYNNEISEKSEIFDDQFSVERPDGSNFTLKIRSTKLEDSAMYFCASSSRDSDNEQFFGPGTRLTVL.

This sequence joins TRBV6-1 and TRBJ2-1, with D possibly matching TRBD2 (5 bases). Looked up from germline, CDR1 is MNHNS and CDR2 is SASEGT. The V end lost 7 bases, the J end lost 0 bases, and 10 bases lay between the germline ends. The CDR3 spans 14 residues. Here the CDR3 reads CASILGSSYNEQFF. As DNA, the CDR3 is TGTGCCAGCATTTTAGGGAGCTCCTACAATGAGCAGTTCTTC.

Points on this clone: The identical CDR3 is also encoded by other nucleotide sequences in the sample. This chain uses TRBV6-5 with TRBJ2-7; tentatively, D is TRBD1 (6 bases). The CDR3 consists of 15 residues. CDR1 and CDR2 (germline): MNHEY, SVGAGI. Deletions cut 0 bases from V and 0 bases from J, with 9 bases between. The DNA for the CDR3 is TGTGCCAGCAGTTACTCGGGGGCGAGCTCCTACGAGCAGTACTTC. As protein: CASSYSGASSYEQYF.

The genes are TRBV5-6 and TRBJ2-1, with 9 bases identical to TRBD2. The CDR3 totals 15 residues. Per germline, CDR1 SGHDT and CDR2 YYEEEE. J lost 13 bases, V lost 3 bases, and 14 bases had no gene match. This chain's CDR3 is CASSSPFRASGEQFF. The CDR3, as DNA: TGTGCCAGCAGCTCCCCCTTTAGGGCTAGCGGGGAACAGTTCTTC. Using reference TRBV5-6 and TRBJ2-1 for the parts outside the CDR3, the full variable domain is DAGVTQSPTHLIKTRGQQVTLRCSPKSGHDTVSWYQQALGQGPQFIFQYYEEEERQRGNFPDRFSGHQFPNYSSELNVNALLLGDSALYLCASSSPFRASGEQFFGPGTRLTVL.

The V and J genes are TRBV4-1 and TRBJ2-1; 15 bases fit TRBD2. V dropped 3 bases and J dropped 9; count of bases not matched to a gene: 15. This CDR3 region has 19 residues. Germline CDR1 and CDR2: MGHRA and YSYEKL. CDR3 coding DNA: TGCGCCAGCAGCCAGGGCGGGGGCGGGACTAGCGGGAGGATGGGTGAGCAGTTCTTC. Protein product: CASSQGGGGTSGRMGEQFF.

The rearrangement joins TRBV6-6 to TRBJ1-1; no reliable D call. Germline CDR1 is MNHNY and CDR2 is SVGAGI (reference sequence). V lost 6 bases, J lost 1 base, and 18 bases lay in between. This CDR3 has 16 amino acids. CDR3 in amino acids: CASSQSGGRGNTEAFF. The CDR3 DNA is TGTGCCAGCAGCCAGTCGGGAGGACGGGGGAACACTGAAGCTTTCTTT.

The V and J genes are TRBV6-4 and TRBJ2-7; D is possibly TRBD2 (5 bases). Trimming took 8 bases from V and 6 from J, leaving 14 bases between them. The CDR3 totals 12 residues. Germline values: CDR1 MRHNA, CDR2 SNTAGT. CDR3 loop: CASPQLASEQYF. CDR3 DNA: TGTGCCAGCCCCCAATTAGCGAGCGAGCAGTACTTC.

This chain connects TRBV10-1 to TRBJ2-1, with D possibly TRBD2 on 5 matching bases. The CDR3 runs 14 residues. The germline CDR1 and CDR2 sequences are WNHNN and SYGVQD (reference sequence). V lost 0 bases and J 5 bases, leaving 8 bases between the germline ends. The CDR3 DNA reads TGCGCCAGCAGTGAGTCCGCGGGTAACAATGAGCAGTTCTTC. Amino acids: CASSESAGNNEQFF.

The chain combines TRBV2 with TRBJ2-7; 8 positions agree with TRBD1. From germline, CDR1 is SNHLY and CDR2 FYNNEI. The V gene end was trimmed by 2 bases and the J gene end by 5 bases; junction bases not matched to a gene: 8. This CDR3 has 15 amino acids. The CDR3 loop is CASSELNWTGNEQYF. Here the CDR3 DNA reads TGTGCCAGCAGTGAATTGAACTGGACAGGGAACGAGCAGTACTTC.

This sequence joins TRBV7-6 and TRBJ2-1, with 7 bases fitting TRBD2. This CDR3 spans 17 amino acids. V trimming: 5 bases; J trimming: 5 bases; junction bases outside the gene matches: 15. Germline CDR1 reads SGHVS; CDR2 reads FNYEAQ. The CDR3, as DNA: TGTGCCAGCAGCCCGGATTTTATAGCGGGTCTTGACAATGAGCAGTTCTTC. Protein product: CASSPDFIAGLDNEQFF.

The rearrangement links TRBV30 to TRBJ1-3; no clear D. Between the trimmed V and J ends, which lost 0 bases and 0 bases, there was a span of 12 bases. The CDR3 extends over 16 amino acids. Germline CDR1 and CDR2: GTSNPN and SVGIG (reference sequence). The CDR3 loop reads CAWSVRREISGNTIYF. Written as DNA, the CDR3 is TGTGCCTGGAGTGTAAGGAGGGAAATCTCTGGAAACACCATATATTTT.

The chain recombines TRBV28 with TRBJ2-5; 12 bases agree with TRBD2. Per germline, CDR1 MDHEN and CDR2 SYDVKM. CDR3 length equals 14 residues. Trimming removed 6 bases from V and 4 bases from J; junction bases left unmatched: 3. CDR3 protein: CASSRLAGVETQYF. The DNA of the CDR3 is TGTGCCAGCAGCCGACTAGCGGGGGTAGAGACCCAGTACTTC.

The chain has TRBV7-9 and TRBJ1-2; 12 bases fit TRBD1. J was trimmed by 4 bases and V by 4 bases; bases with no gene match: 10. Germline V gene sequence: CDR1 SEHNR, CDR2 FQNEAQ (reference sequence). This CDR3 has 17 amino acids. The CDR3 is CASSSNTGTGGVYGYTF. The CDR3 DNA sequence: TGTGCCAGCAGCTCAAACACCGGGACAGGGGGCGTCTATGGCTACACCTTC.